Detailed here is one TCR beta chain. Losses at the gene ends were 3 bases for V and 4 bases for J; bases not matched to a gene: 9. The V gene's germline CDR1 is SGHRS and CDR2 YFSETQ. The CDR3 sequence is 15 residues long. This sample was included in a study of control samples from healthy donors and cancer patients. Generated by immunoSEQ multiplex PCR, the TCRdb table keeps only in-frame clones and is missing some. The sample has some 120,000 clones; approximately 90% are singletons. The clonotype was recovered from a man aged 18 to 30 in good health. Sample: blood. The chain employs TRBV5-1 and TRBJ1-2, with 7 bases identical to TRBD1. The CDR3 nucleotides read TGCGCCAGCAGCTGGGGAATACAGGGGAGCTATGGCTACACCTTC. Encoded protein: CASSWGIQGSYGYTF.